This is a list of T cell receptor beta chains from one sample in a study of glioma-infiltrating T cells after dendritic cell vaccination. Clones were read by immunoSEQ multiplex PCR, and TCRdb kept only the in-frame ones, dropping some. The sample shows 85,000 to 100,000 clones, 75% to 85% of them seen only once. The sample consisted of blood, taken after dendritic cell vaccination. The receptors derive from a human donor with glioblastoma. The CDR3 runs from the conserved cysteine through the conserved F or W. The D gene is left open where the match is weak. Clone size is not always given. Where it is, it says once, few, many or a class for expanded clones.

V	D	J	size	DNA	CDR3
TRBV2	-	TRBJ1-6	-	TGTGCCAGCAGTGAGCGGGTTCCCTCCGGGTCACCCCTCCACTTT	CASSERVPSGSPLHF
TRBV28	-	TRBJ1-2	-	TGTGCCAGCAGCACCTCACGGGGGGATTGGGATGGCTACACCTTC	CASSTSRGDWDGYTF
TRBV27	-	TRBJ2-7	-	TGTGCCAGCAGTTCAAAAACCTGGGGGGACTACGAGCAGTACTTC	CASSSKTWGDYEQYF
TRBV7-2	-	TRBJ1-4	-	TGTGCCAGCAGCTTCCAGGGTGAGGCTAATGAAAAACTGTTTTTT	CASSFQGEANEKLFF
TRBV6-6	-	TRBJ1-1	few	TGTGCCAGCAGTTACGGAGGGAGGGCTGAAGCTTTCTTT	CASSYGGRAEAFF
TRBV2	-	TRBJ1-1	few	TGTGCCAGCAGTGGGCAGGGAGGGGACACTGAAGCTTTCTTT	CASSGQGGDTEAFF
TRBV7-9	-	TRBJ1-2	-	TGTGCCAGCAGCCTCACAGGGAGAGTGAGCTACACCTTC	CASSLTGRVSYTF
TRBV2	TRBD1	TRBJ1-1	-	TGTGCCAGCAGTAGATTGGGACAGGGGGTCACCACTGAAGCTTTCTTT	CASSRLGQGVTTEAFF
TRBV5-1	-	TRBJ2-3	-	TGCGCCAGCAGCTTGGAGGGGTATACGCAGTATTTT	CASSLEGYTQYF
TRBV25-1	TRBD1	TRBJ1-5	-	TGTGCCAGCAGTGGGGACAGGGGTTTTACGGATCAGCCCCAGCATTTT	CASSGDRGFTDQPQHF
TRBV29-1	-	TRBJ2-1	-	TGCAGCTTCCCTCGGGGGGCGCCCGGCAATGAGCAGTTCTTC	CSFPRGAPGNEQFF
TRBV6-5	TRBD1	TRBJ1-4	few	TGTGCCAGCAAGGGGTGGGACAGCCTTAATGAAAAACTGTTTTTT	CASKGWDSLNEKLFF
TRBV10-1	TRBD2	TRBJ2-2	-	TGCGCCAGCAGTCCCCGGACTAGCGGAGGGGAGCTGTTTTTT	CASSPRTSGGELFF
TRBV25-1	-	TRBJ1-5	few	TGTGCCAGCAGTGTTTCCGGAGGGGAGGTCCAGCATTTT	CASSVSGGEVQHF
TRBV30	TRBD1	TRBJ1-1	-	TGTGCCTGGAGTGTAAAGGACAGGTGCCTTTTT	CAWSVKDRCLF
TRBV6-1	-	TRBJ1-2	-	TGTGCCAGCTCCTTAAAGGCAGGGCCCTATGGCTACACCTTC	CASSLKAGPYGYTF
TRBV4-1	-	TRBJ2-4	-	TGCGCCAGCAGCCTAAGGGGTTTAGTAAACATTCAGTACTTC	CASSLRGLVNIQYF
TRBV27	-	TRBJ1-1	-	TGTGCCAGCAGTCTCCAAGGGGGGGCGGACACTGAAGCTTTCTTT	CASSLQGGADTEAFF
TRBV9	-	TRBJ1-2	-	TGTGCCAGCAGCTACATCGACACGAACTATGGCTACACCTTC	CASSYIDTNYGYTF
TRBV6-1	-	TRBJ1-1	-	TGTGCCAGCACCGCTATAACAGGGTACAACACTGAAGCTTTCTTT	CASTAITGYNTEAFF
TRBV25-1	-	TRBJ1-4	few	TGTGCCAGCAGTGGACCAGGGGATGAAAAACTGTTTTTT	CASSGPGDEKLFF
TRBV25-1	-	TRBJ2-3	few	TGTGCCAGCGGACAAGATACGCAGTATTTT	CASGQDTQYF
TRBV5-1	TRBD2	TRBJ2-3	-	TGCGCCAGCAGCTTGGCGAATAGCGGGGGGACCAGGGGTTCCTCGGATACGCAGTATTTT	CASSLANSGGTRGSSDTQYF
TRBV18	TRBD1	TRBJ2-7	once	TGTGCCAGCTCACTAGCCGGGACAGGGGGTAGACAAAGCTACGAGCAGTACTTC	CASSLAGTGGRQSYEQYF
TRBV15	TRBD2	TRBJ2-2	-	TGTGCCACCAGCCTCAGGACTAGCGGGAGGGTAAACACCGGGGAGCTGTTTTTT	CATSLRTSGRVNTGELFF
TRBV2	TRBD1	TRBJ1-5	few	TGTGCCAGCAGCCGGGACAGGGGAAGCAATCAGCCCCAGCATTTT	CASSRDRGSNQPQHF
TRBV19	-	TRBJ2-7	-	TGTGCCAGTAGTCCCTGGAACAGGGCGACCTACGAGCAGTACTTC	CASSPWNRATYEQYF
TRBV6-5	TRBD1	TRBJ1-5	-	TGTGCCAGCAGGACAGGGGGCCCGCCTCAGCCCCAGCATTTT	CASRTGGPPQPQHF
TRBV2	-	TRBJ2-2	-	TGTGCCAGCACCGGGATCGGGGAGCTGTTTTTT	CASTGIGELFF
TRBV29-1	TRBD1	TRBJ1-4	-	TGCAGCGTCCAGGACAGGGGTGCTAATGAAAAACTGTTTTTT	CSVQDRGANEKLFF
TRBV5-1	TRBD1	TRBJ2-1	-	TGCGCCAGCAGCTTTGGGACAGGGGGCAATGAGCAGTTCTTC	CASSFGTGGNEQFF
TRBV6-5	-	TRBJ1-2	-	TGTGCCAGCAGTTATGACAATAACTATGGCTACACCTTC	CASSYDNNYGYTF